This T cell receptor (beta chain) was observed in a study of blood T cell repertoires in COVID-19. Germline-derived CDR1 and CDR2 are KGHSH and LQKENI. V was clipped by 3 bases and J by 10 bases, with 21 bases between them. This CDR3 has 15 residues. Authors' methods: Nucleated cell number was recorded as an estimate derived from reference gene primer amplification. Libraries were prepared by immunoSEQ multiplex PCR; TCRdb keeps only in-frame clonotypes and omits some of them. Clonal size and the V and J genes are those of that table, whereas D and trimming came from the DNA. The sample contains under 350,000 clones, roughly four fifths of which appear only once.

The receptor was derived from a woman aged 45-65 years who had recovered from COVID-19. The rearrangement links TRBV18 to TRBJ2-5; a weak D match, TRBD2 (6 bases). The sample was peripheral blood. The CDR3 protein is CASSPGSAAGSGQYF. The CDR3 DNA is TGTGCCAGCTCACCCGGGTCGGCGGCGGGGTCGGGCCAGTACTTC.